The clone carrying this T cell receptor (beta chain) was counted at least ten times. This sample stems from a study of molecular identifiers for immune sequencing clone quantification. Naive CD8 libraries came from roughly 20,000 to 1,000,000 sorted cells with 10%, 30% or 50% RNA. When naive CD8 T cells were sorted, they were gated as CD8+CD4-CCR7+CD45RA+. Previously described methods with listed TCR primers produced the bulk TCR libraries. MiXCR, applied by TCRdb to the PCR reads, yields one record per CDR3 protein. The table records about 510,000 distinct CDR3 sequences, about 22% of them present only once. The receptor comes from a human donor in good health. Some libraries in this study had Jurkat cell RNA spiked in. Sequencing input: naive CD8+ T cells from blood, with Jurkat cell RNA spiked in. This sample's subset: FACS-sorted CD8+CD4-CCR7+CD45RA+ naive T cells.

In nucleotides, the CDR3 is TGTGCCAGCAGCTCTCTGGGCGGGGAAACCAAAAACATTCAGTACTTC. It translates to CASSSLGGETKNIQYF. The V call is TRBV7-9, the J call TRBJ2-4, with D possibly being TRBD2 (6 bases). Trimming shortened V by 4 bases and J by 2 bases, and 15 bases separated the two germline ends. The germline V gene encodes CDR1 SEHNR and CDR2 FQNEAQ (reference sequence). This CDR3 has 16 amino acids.